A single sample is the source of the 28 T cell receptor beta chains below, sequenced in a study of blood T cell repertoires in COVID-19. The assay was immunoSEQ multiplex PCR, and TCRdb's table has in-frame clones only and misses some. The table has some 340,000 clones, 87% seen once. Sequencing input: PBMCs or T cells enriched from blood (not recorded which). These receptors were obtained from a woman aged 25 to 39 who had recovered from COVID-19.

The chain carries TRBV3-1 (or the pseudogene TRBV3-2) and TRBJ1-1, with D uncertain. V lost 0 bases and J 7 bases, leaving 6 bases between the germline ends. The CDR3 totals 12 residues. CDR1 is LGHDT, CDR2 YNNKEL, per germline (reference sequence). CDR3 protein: CASSQDQDEAFF. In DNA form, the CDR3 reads TGTGCCAGCAGCCAAGACCAGGATGAAGCTTTCTTT.

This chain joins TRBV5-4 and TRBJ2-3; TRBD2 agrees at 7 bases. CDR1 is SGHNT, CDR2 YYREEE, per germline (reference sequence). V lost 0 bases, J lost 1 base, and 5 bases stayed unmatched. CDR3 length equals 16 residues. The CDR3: CASSLEGGARTDTQYF. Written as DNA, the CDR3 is TGTGCCAGCAGCTTGGAGGGAGGGGCCCGCACAGATACGCAGTATTTT.

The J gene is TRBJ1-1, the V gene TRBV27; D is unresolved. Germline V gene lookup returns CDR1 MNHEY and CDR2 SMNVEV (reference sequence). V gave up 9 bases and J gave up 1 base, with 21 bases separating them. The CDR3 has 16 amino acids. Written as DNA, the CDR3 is TGTGCCAGACAACCTAGAGGGCGAAAGGGGAACACTGAAGCTTTCTTT. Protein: CARQPRGRKGNTEAFF.

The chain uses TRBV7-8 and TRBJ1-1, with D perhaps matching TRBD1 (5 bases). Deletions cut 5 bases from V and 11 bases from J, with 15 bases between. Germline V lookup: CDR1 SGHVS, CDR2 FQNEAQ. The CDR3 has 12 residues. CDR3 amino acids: CASSPRAQAAFF. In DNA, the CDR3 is TGTGCCAGCAGCCCCAGGGCGCAGGCGGCTTTCTTT. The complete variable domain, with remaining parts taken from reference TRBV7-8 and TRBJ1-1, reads GAGVSQSPRYKVAKRGQDVALRCDPISGHVSLFWYQQALGQGPEFLTYFQNEAQLDKSGLPSDRFFAERPEGSVSTLKIQRTQQEDSAVYLCASSPRAQAAFFGQGTRLTVV.

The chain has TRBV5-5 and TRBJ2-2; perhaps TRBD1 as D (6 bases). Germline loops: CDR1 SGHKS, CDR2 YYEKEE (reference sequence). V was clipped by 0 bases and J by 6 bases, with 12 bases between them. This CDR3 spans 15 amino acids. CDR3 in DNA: TGTGCCAGCAGCTTGGATACAGGGAAATCCGGGGAGCTGTTTTTT. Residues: CASSLDTGKSGELFF.

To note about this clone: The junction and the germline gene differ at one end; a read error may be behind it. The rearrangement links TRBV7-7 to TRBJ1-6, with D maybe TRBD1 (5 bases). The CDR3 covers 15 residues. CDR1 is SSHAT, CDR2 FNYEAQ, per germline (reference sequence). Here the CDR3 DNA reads TGTGCTAGCAGCTCCCGGGGGGACTATAATTCACCCCTCCACTTT. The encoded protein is CASSSRGDYNSPLHF.

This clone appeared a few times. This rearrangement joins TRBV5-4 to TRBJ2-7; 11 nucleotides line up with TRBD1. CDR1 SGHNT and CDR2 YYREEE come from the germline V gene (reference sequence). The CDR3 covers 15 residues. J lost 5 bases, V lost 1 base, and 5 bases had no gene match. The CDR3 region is CASSLYGQGAHEQYF. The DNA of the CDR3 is TGTGCCAGCAGCTTGTACGGACAGGGGGCCCACGAGCAGTACTTC.

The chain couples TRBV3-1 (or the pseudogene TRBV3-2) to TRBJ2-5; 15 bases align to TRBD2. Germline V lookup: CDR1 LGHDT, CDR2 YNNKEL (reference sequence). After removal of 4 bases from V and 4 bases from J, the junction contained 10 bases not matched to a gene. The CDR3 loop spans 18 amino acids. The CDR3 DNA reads TGTGCCAGCAGCCCCCGGACTAGCGGGGGGGCGGAATTAGAGACCCAGTACTTC. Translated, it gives CASSPRTSGGAELETQYF.

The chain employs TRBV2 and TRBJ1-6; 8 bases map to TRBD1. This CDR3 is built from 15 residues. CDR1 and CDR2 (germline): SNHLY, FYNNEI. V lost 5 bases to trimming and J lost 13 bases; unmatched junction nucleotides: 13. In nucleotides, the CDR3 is TGTGCCAGCAGTTTGGGGGGGGACAGGCATCGTCCCCTCCACTTT. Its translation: CASSLGGDRHRPLHF.

The CDR3 DNA sequence: TGTGCCAGCAGATATTCCGACAGCTCCTATAATTCACCCCTCCACTTT. Its protein product is CASRYSDSSYNSPLHF. The chain has TRBV7-9 and TRBJ1-6, with D possibly TRBD1 on 5 matching bases. Germline CDR1 is SEHNR and CDR2 is FQNEAQ (reference sequence). The CDR3 has 16 amino acids. V lost 6 bases and J 0 bases, leaving 12 bases between the germline ends.

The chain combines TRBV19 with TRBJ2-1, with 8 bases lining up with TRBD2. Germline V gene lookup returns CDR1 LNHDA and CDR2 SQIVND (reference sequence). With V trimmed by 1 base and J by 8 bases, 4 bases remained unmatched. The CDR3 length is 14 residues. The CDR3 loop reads CASSIGLASYEQFF. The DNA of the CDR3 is TGTGCCAGTAGTATAGGACTAGCGTCCTATGAGCAGTTCTTC.

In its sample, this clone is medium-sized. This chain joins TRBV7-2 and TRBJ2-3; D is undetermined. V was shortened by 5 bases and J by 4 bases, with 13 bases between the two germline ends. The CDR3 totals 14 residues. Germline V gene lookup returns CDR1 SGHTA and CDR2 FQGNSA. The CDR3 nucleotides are TGTGCCAGCAGCCCAAATTACGGTGCAGATACGCAGTATTTT. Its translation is CASSPNYGADTQYF.

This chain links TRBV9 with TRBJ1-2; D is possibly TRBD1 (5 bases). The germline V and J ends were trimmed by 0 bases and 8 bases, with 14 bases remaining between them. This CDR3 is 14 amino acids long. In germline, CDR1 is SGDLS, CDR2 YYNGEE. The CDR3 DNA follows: TGTGCCAGCAGCGTAGGGCCCAGGGAGGGAGGCTACACCTTC. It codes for CASSVGPREGGYTF. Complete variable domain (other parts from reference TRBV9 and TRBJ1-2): DSGVTQTPKHLITATGQRVTLRCSPRSGDLSVYWYQQSLDQGLQFLIQYYNGEERAKGNILERFSAQQFPDLHSELNLSSLELGDSALYFCASSVGPREGGYTFGSGTRLTVV.

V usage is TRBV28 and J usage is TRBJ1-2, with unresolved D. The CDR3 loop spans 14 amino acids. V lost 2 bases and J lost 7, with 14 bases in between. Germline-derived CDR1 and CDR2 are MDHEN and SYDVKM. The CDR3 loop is CASSLPHSLGGYTF. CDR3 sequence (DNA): TGTGCCAGCAGTTTACCCCATAGTCTAGGTGGCTACACCTTC.

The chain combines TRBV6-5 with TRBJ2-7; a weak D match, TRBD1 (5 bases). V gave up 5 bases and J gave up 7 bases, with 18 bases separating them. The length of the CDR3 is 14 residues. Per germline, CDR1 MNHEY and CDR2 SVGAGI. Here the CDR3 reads CASSRTAGQKEQYF. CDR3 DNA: TGTGCCAGCAGTCGGACGGCAGGGCAGAAAGAGCAGTACTTC.

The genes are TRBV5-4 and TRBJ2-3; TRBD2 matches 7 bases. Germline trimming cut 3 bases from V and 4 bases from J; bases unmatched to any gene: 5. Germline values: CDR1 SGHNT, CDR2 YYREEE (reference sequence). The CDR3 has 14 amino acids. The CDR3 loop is CASSSRLAADTQYF. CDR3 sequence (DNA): TGTGCCAGCAGCTCCCGACTAGCAGCAGATACGCAGTATTTT.

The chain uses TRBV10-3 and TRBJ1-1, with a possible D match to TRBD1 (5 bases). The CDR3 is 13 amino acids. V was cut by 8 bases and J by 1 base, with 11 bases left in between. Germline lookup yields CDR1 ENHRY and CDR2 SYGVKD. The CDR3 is CAIGAGENTEAFF. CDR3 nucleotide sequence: TGTGCCATCGGGGCTGGGGAGAACACTGAAGCTTTCTTT.

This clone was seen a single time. CDR3 sequence reads: CASSDWGDRLNIQYF. The CDR3 DNA sequence: TGTGCCAGCAGTGACTGGGGTGACAGGCTAAACATTCAGTACTTC. The chain recombines TRBV6-4 with TRBJ2-4; D perhaps matches TRBD1 (6 bases). The CDR3 has 15 amino acids. CDR1 and CDR2 (germline): MRHNA, SNTAGT. Trimming removed 1 base from V and 6 bases from J, with 13 bases in between.

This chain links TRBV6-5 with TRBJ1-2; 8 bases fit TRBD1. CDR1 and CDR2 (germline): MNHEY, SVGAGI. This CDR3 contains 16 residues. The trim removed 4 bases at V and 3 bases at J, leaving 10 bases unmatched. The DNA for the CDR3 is TGTGCCAGCAGTTTCCCCCGGTCGGACAGGGACTATGGCTACACCTTC. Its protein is CASSFPRSDRDYGYTF.

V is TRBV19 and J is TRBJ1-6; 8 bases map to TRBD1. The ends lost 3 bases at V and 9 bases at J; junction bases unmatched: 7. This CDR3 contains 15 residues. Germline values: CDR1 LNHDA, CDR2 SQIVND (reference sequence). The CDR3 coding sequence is TGTGCCAGTAGTATCGGTCAGGGGGCAAGTTCACCCCTCCACTTT. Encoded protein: CASSIGQGASSPLHF.

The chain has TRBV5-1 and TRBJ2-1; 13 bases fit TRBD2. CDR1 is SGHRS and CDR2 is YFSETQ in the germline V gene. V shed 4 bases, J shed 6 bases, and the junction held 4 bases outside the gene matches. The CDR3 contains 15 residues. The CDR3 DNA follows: TGCGCCAGCAGCATTGGGACTAGCGGGGTCAATGAGCAGTTCTTC. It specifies CASSIGTSGVNEQFF.

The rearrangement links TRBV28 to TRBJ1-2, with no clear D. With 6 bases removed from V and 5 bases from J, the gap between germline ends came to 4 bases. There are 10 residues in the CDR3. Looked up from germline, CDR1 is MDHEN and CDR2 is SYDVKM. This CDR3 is CASRSYGYTF. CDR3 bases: TGTGCCAGCAGGTCGTATGGCTACACCTTC.

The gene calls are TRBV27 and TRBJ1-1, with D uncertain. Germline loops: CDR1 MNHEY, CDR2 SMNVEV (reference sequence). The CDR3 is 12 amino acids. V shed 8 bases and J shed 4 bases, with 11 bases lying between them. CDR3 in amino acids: CASSHLGTEAFF. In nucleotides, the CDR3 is TGTGCCAGCTCCCACCTCGGCACTGAAGCTTTCTTT.

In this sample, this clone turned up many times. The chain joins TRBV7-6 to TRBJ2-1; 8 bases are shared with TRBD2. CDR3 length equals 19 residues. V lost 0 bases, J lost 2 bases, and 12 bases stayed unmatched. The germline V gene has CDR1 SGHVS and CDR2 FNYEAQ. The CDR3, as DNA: TGTGCCAGCAGCTTAGCCTTGGTTTCAAGCGGGGGTCCCTACAATGAGCAGTTCTTC. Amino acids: CASSLALVSSGGPYNEQFF.

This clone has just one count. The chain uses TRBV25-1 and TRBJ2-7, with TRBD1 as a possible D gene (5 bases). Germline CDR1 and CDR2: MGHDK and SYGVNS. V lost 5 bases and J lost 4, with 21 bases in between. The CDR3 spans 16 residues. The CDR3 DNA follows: TGTGCCAGCAGTTTCTATCAGGGCAATGGCGGTTACGAGCAGTACTTC. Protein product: CASSFYQGNGGYEQYF.

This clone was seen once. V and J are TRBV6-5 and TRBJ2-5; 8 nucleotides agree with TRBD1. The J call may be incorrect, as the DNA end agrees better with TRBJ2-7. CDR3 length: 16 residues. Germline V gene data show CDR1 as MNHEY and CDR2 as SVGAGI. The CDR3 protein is CASSYYRGRSTYEQYF. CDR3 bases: TGTGCCAGCAGTTACTACAGGGGGAGGTCCACCTACGAGCAGTACTTC.

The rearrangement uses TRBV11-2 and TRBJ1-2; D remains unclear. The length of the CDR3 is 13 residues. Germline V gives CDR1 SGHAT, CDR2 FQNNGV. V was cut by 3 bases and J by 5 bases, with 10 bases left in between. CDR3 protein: CASSFVEAYGYTF. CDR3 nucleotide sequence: TGTGCCAGCAGCTTCGTAGAAGCATATGGCTACACCTTC.

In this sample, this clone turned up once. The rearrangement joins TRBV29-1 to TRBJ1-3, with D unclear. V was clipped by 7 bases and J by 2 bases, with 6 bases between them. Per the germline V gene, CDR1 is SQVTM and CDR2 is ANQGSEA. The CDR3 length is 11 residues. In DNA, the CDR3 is TGCAGCGCCACAGCTGGAAACACCATATATTTT. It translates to CSATAGNTIYF.